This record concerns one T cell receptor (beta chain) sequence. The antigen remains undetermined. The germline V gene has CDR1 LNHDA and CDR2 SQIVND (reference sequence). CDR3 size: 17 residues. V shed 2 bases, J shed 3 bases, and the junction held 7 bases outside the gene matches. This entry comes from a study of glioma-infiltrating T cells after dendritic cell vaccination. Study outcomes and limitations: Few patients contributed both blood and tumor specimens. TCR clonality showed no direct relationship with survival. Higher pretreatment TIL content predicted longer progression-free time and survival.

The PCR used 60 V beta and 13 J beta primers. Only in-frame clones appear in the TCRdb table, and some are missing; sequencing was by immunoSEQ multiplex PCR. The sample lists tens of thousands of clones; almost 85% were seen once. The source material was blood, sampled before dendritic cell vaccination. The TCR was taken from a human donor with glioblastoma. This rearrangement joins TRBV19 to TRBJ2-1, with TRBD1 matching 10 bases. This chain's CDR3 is CASSIRTGGEGYNEQFF. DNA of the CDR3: TGTGCCAGTAGTATAAGGACAGGGGGGGAAGGCTACAATGAGCAGTTCTTC. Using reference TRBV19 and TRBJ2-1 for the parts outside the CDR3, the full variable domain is DGGITQSPKYLFRKEGQNVTLSCEQNLNHDAMYWYRQDPGQGLRLIYYSQIVNDFQKGDIAEGYSVSREKKESFPLTVTSAQKNPTAFYLCASSIRTGGEGYNEQFFGPGTRLTVL.